The 30 T cell receptor beta chains below all came from one sample that was sequenced in a study of T cells in Graves' hyperthyroidism and ophthalmopathy. Regions amplified from RNA transcripts were the TCR beta CDR3 regions. The HTBI primer set served for first-round RT-PCR of the TCR CDR3. TCRdb redid the calling of the multiplex PCR reads with MiXCR, one entry per CDR3 protein. Among some 570,000 distinct CDR3 sequences listed, about 14% were seen once. The sample was blood. These receptors were obtained from a woman in her late teens or twenties with Graves' ophthalmopathy.

This clonotype has ten or more counts. V and J are TRBV20-1 and TRBJ2-4; 10 bases are a match to TRBD2. The CDR3 runs to 13 residues. Germline V CDR1 and CDR2: DFQATT, SNEGSKA (reference sequence). The V segment lost 5 bases and the J segment 8 bases; nucleotides outside the gene matches: 6. Written as DNA, the CDR3 is TGCAGTGCTTCTCTAGCGGGAGCATACATTCAGTACTTC. It encodes CSASLAGAYIQYF.

This clonotype came up a few times. Just one base apart from a much larger clone, this may be a read error. V usage is TRBV11-2 and J usage is TRBJ1-2; TRBD1 might be the D (5 bases). This CDR3 is built from 13 residues. Germline CDR1 and CDR2: SGHAT and FQNNGV. The CDR3 reads CTSSLQENYGYTF. The CDR3 region has the DNA TGTACCAGCAGCTTACAGGAAAACTATGGCTACACCTTC.

This clonotype was seen ten or more times. The genes are TRBV11-3 and TRBJ2-1; no clear D. V dropped 0 bases and J dropped 5 bases, with 11 bases sitting between them. Germline V gives CDR1 SGHNT, CDR2 YENEEA. The CDR3 extends over 15 amino acids. The CDR3 DNA reads TGTGCCAGCAGCTTAGATTGGAGTCGGGACAATGAGCAGTTCTTC. Protein sequence: CASSLDWSRDNEQFF.

On this clonotype itself: A much larger clone is a single base away; this may be a read error. The gene calls are TRBV7-2 and TRBJ2-1; 11 bases are shared with TRBD2. In germline, CDR1 is SGHTA, CDR2 FQGNSA. This CDR3 is 17 amino acids long. The CDR3 spells CASSSIMTSGTYSEQFF. The CDR3 nucleotides read TGTGCCAGCAGCTCAATAATGACTAGCGGGACCTACAGTGAGCAGTTCTTC.

In regard to this clonotype: A much more abundant neighbour one base away suggests this may be a read error. J is TRBJ2-7 and V is TRBV28; D unresolved. V lost 4 bases, J lost 5 bases, and 18 bases lay in between. CDR3 length equals 15 residues. In germline, CDR1 is MDHEN, CDR2 SYDVKM. The CDR3 DNA reads as TGTGCCAGCAGTTACTCGTCGACCCCACCCCACGAGCAGTACTTC. Its protein product is CASSYSSTPPHEQYF.

This clonotype occurred many times. This rearrangement joins TRBV30 to TRBJ2-5; 8 nucleotides match TRBD1. The germline gives CDR1 GTSNPN, CDR2 SVGIG (reference sequence). The CDR3 sequence is 14 residues long. V dropped 5 bases and J dropped 5; count of bases not matched to a gene: 10. CDR3 DNA sequence: TGTGCCTGGGCGGGGACAGGAGGTCTGGAGACCCAGTACTTC. Amino acids: CAWAGTGGLETQYF.

The chain's CDR3 is CASTRASGSFSGELFF. The CDR3 nucleotides are TGTGCCAGCACCAGGGCTAGCGGGAGTTTTTCCGGGGAGCTGTTTTTT. This chain uses TRBV28 with TRBJ2-2, with TRBD2 matching 10 bases. The CDR3 totals 16 residues. CDR1 is MDHEN and CDR2 is SYDVKM in the germline V gene. The V and J ends lost 7 bases and 6 bases, in that order; junction bases with no gene match: 11.

This clonotype was seen a handful of times. The chain is built from TRBV20-1 and TRBJ2-1; a weak D match, TRBD2 (5 bases). V gave up 0 bases and J gave up 1 base, with 13 bases separating them. The germline V gene has CDR1 DFQATT and CDR2 SNEGSKA (reference sequence). The CDR3 has 16 residues. The CDR3 region is CSARDMTRGSYNEQFF. CDR3 sequence (DNA): TGCAGTGCTAGAGATATGACCCGGGGTTCCTACAATGAGCAGTTCTTC.

The chain joins TRBV18 to TRBJ1-1, with TRBD1 identical over 7 bases. Unmatched junction bases numbered 11, after V lost 4 bases and J lost 0 bases. Germline-derived CDR1 and CDR2 are KGHSH and LQKENI. The CDR3 sequence is 17 residues long. Written as DNA, the CDR3 is TGTGCCAGCTCACACTTCTTCGACAGGGCGATGAACACTGAAGCTTTCTTT. It yields the protein CASSHFFDRAMNTEAFF. The whole variable domain, remainder taken from reference TRBV18 and TRBJ1-1, is NAGVMQNPRHLVRRRGQEARLRCSPMKGHSHVYWYRQLPEEGLKFMVYLQKENIIDESGMPKERFSAEFPKEGPSILRIQQVVRGDSAAYFCASSHFFDRAMNTEAFFGQGTRLTVV.

This clonotype has at least ten counts. The chain combines TRBV29-1 with TRBJ2-7; 8 bases line up with TRBD2. The CDR3 sequence is 15 residues long. V lost 6 bases and J lost 1; bases outside the gene matches: 11. Per germline, CDR1 SQVTM and CDR2 ANQGSEA. The CDR3: CSVLFAGGVSYEQYF. The CDR3 DNA is TGCAGCGTCCTTTTCGCGGGGGGAGTTTCCTACGAGCAGTACTTC.

This clonotype was detected only a few times. The V call is TRBV28, the J call TRBJ2-2; no reliable D call. The CDR3 consists of 13 residues. Trimming stripped 3 bases from V and 6 bases from J, with 8 bases between. Germline V gives CDR1 MDHEN, CDR2 SYDVKM. DNA for the CDR3: TGTGCCAGCAGTTTGTCCTCTGCCGGGGAGCTGTTTTTT. This sequence encodes CASSLSSAGELFF.

This clonotype was seen repeatedly, ten times or more. The chain uses TRBV28 and TRBJ1-5; 7 nucleotides agree with TRBD1. Germline V gene sequence: CDR1 MDHEN, CDR2 SYDVKM. V gave up 7 bases and J gave up 4 bases; unmatched junction bases: 7. The length of the CDR3 is 14 residues. CDR3 DNA sequence: TGTGCCAGCACCATAAGGGACAGAAATCAGCCCCAGCATTTT. This codes for CASTIRDRNQPQHF.

This clonotype was observed many times. The J gene is TRBJ2-3, the V gene TRBV7-2; 9 bases map to TRBD2. There are 18 residues in the CDR3. V lost 5 bases and J lost 5; bases outside the gene matches: 17. Looked up from germline, CDR1 is SGHTA and CDR2 is FQGNSA. CDR3 protein: CASSLEAGGTRKVDTQYF. The CDR3 coding sequence is TGTGCCAGCAGCCTAGAGGCGGGGGGGACGAGGAAAGTAGATACGCAGTATTTT.

Ten or more counts support this clonotype. The chain is built from TRBV28 and TRBJ1-1; D unclear. CDR1 is MDHEN, CDR2 SYDVKM, per germline. The ends were cut back, 3 bases at V and 1 base at J, with 6 bases in the middle. The CDR3 consists of 13 residues. CDR3 residues: CASSFDPNTEAFF. CDR3 nucleotide sequence: TGTGCCAGCAGTTTCGATCCGAACACTGAAGCTTTCTTT.

This clonotype was picked up many times. The chain joins TRBV2 to TRBJ2-3; D tentatively fits TRBD1 or TRBD2 (5 bases each). The CDR3 runs 15 residues. Germline V gives CDR1 SNHLY, CDR2 FYNNEI. Trimming cost V 4 bases and J 1 base, with 12 bases left between them. DNA of the CDR3: TGTGCCAGCAGTGTAGGGGACCCAGGCACAGATACGCAGTATTTT. Amino acids: CASSVGDPGTDTQYF.

The table lists this clonotype with many counts. The chain joins TRBV28 to TRBJ2-7; 7 bases align to TRBD2. The junction had 10 bases not matched to a gene; V was cut back by 3 bases and J by 5 bases. The CDR3 spans 15 residues. Germline CDR1 and CDR2: MDHEN and SYDVKM. The CDR3 loop reads CASSFEGGPSDEQYF. The CDR3 DNA is TGTGCCAGCAGTTTTGAGGGAGGGCCCTCGGACGAGCAGTACTTC. Full variable domain (remainder filled in from reference TRBV28 and TRBJ2-7): DVKVTQSSRYLVKRTGEKVFLECVQDMDHENMFWYRQDPGLGLRLIYFSYDVKMKEKGDIPEGYSVSREKKERFSLILESASTNQTSMYLCASSFEGGPSDEQYFGPGTRLTVT.

This clonotype was found a few times. This chain links TRBV6-2 or TRBV6-3 with TRBJ2-5; 9 bases map to TRBD1. The CDR3 runs to 19 residues. V shed 7 bases, J shed 1 base, and the junction held 19 bases outside the gene matches. CDR1 MNHEY and CDR2 SVGEGT come from the germline V gene. CDR3 in DNA: TGTGCCAGCACCCCGGCCCCCGGGACAGGGTCCAAGATCCAAGAGACCCAGTACTTC. Protein sequence: CASTPAPGTGSKIQETQYF.

This clonotype was detected many times. This chain joins TRBV28 and TRBJ2-3; the D is unclear. The CDR3 spans 14 residues. The ends were cut back, 7 bases at V and 4 bases at J, with 15 bases in the middle. Germline V gene data show CDR1 as MDHEN and CDR2 as SYDVKM. CDR3 sequence: CASTGGHLPDTQYF. The CDR3 coding sequence is TGTGCCAGCACTGGCGGTCACCTCCCAGATACGCAGTATTTT.

This clonotype was observed many times. CDR3 nucleotides: TGTGCCAGCAGTGGGTACACCACTAGCGGAGAGGGATTTGGAGATACGCAGTATTTT. As protein: CASSGYTTSGEGFGDTQYF. The chain employs TRBV12-3 or TRBV12-4 and TRBJ2-3; 8 bases agree with TRBD2. This CDR3 spans 19 amino acids. Trimming removed 5 bases from V and 5 bases from J; junction bases left unmatched: 21.

The V and J genes are TRBV10-3 and TRBJ2-7; 13 bases line up with TRBD2. With V trimmed by 6 bases and J by 7 bases, 6 bases remained unmatched. Germline assignment: CDR1 ENHRY and CDR2 SYGVKD. This CDR3 region has 14 residues. The CDR3 here is CAISPGLAGPEQYF. The CDR3, as DNA: TGTGCCATCAGCCCGGGACTAGCGGGGCCGGAGCAGTACTTC.

A note on this clonotype: Possible read error: a much larger clone is one base away. This sequence joins TRBV7-2 and TRBJ1-6; no firm D call. The CDR3 runs to 16 residues. Germline V gene lookup returns CDR1 SGHTA and CDR2 FQGNSA. The CDR3 protein is CASSDMETGYNPPLHF. Written as DNA, the CDR3 is TGTGCCAGCAGCGATATGGAGACGGGGTATAATCCACCCCTCCACTTT.

This chain links TRBV7-9 with TRBJ2-1; 8 nucleotides line up with TRBD2. The CDR3 is 15 amino acids. Germline values: CDR1 SEHNR, CDR2 FQNEAQ (reference sequence). J was trimmed by 7 bases and V by 0 bases; bases with no gene match: 5. CDR3 in DNA: TGTGCCAGCAGCTTAGCCCCCCGGGGGGGGAATGAGCAGTTCTTC. As protein: CASSLAPRGGNEQFF.

This clonotype has just a few counts. This chain joins TRBV20-1 and TRBJ2-3, with 8 bases matching TRBD2. Germline V gives CDR1 DFQATT, CDR2 SNEGSKA (reference sequence). This CDR3 region has 14 residues. With V trimmed by 2 bases and J by 2 bases, 3 bases remained unmatched. The CDR3 reads CSARRLALTDTQYF. CDR3 nucleotide sequence: TGCAGTGCTAGAAGACTAGCGCTCACAGATACGCAGTATTTT.

Many counts were recorded for this clonotype. The rearrangement joins TRBV7-8 to TRBJ1-1; D remains ambiguous. Between the trimmed V and J ends, which lost 1 base and 0 bases, there was a span of 12 bases. The CDR3 covers 16 residues. Germline V gene lookup returns CDR1 SGHVS and CDR2 FQNEAQ. The CDR3 coding sequence is TGTGCCAGCAGCTTAGTCATCCTACTTTTGAACACTGAAGCTTTCTTT. Residues: CASSLVILLLNTEAFF.

Concerning this clonotype itself: An end of the junction differs from the germline gene, which may be a read error. This sequence joins TRBV6-9 and TRBJ2-7, with TRBD2 matching over 8 bases. The germline V gene encodes CDR1 MNHGY and CDR2 SVAAGI. The CDR3 sequence is 15 residues long. Here the CDR3 reads CACSYYSGVEYEQYF. The DNA for the CDR3 is TGTGCCTGCAGTTATTATAGCGGGGTAGAGTACGAGCAGTACTTC.

The chain couples TRBV6-5 to TRBJ1-1, with no clear D. V lost 0 bases to trimming and J lost 2 bases, with 7 bases between them. The CDR3 sequence is 14 residues long. Germline values: CDR1 MNHEY, CDR2 SVGAGI. The CDR3 protein is CASSYSQANTEAFF. As DNA, the CDR3 is TGTGCCAGCAGTTACTCGCAGGCAAACACTGAAGCTTTCTTT.

The table lists this clonotype with many counts. The chain has TRBV11-2 and TRBJ2-1, with D possibly matching TRBD2 (5 bases). Trimming left V 6 bases short and J 3 bases short, with 15 bases between. CDR1 is SGHAT and CDR2 is FQNNGV in the germline V gene. This CDR3 region has 15 residues. The CDR3 coding sequence is TGTGCCAGCAGGGCAACGGGGTTGGACTACAATGAGCAGTTCTTC. Translation gives CASRATGLDYNEQFF. The variable domain in full, with the rest retrieved from reference TRBV11-2 and TRBJ2-1, is EAGVAQSPRYKIIEKRQSVAFWCNPISGHATLYWYQQILGQGPKLLIQFQNNGVVDDSQLPKDRFSAERLKGVDSTLKIQPAKLEDSAVYLCASRATGLDYNEQFFGPGTRLTVL.

This clonotype has more than one count but fewer than ten. V and J are TRBV3-2 and TRBJ2-5; the table names TRBD2, a call not compared with the DNA. TRBV3-2 is classified as a pseudogene. The CDR3 has 15 amino acids. The CDR3 region is CAKGLAGGDQETQYF. The CDR3 DNA reads TGTGCCAAGGGACTAGCGGGAGGGGACCAAGAGACCCAGTACTTC.

The chain carries TRBV5-1 and TRBJ1-2; D is perhaps TRBD1 (5 bases). The V and J ends lost 0 bases and 4 bases respectively, with 13 bases between them. The CDR3 has 15 amino acids. Germline loops: CDR1 SGHRS, CDR2 YFSETQ. This CDR3 is CASSLGAVTVYGYTF. The CDR3 nucleotides are TGCGCCAGCAGCTTGGGGGCAGTGACAGTCTATGGCTACACCTTC.

This chain uses TRBV4-1 with TRBJ2-7; a possible D gene is TRBD2 (7 bases). The V gene lost 1 base and the J gene lost 2 bases, with 18 bases spanning the gap. Germline V gene data show CDR1 as MGHRA and CDR2 as YSYEKL. CDR3 length: 17 amino acids. The CDR3 here is CASSQGEGGLLTYEQYF. CDR3 sequence (DNA): TGCGCCAGCAGCCAAGGGGAGGGGGGTCTTTTAACCTACGAGCAGTACTTC.